This TCR beta chain was profiled in a study of T cells in Graves' hyperthyroidism and ophthalmopathy. From RNA transcripts, TCR beta CDR3 regions were amplified. HTBI primers were used for first-round RT-PCR of the TCR CDR3. TCRdb ran MiXCR on the multiplex PCR reads and lists one entry per CDR3 protein. The sample has a few hundred thousand distinct CDR3 sequences, 15% to 18% seen once. J gave up 3 bases and V 6 bases, and 10 bases lay outside the gene matches. CDR3 length: 15 residues. Germline values: CDR1 SGHDT, CDR2 YYEEEE. Overall study results and limits: Also found in blood were most expanded thyroid clonotypes above 0.001.

The diagnoses drew upon clinical symptoms, serum thyroxine and TRAb, thyroid ultrasound and orbital computed tomography. The authors took PBMCs from roughly 9.5 ml fresh peripheral blood. This clonotype was recorded a few times. Its antigen is unidentified. The chain couples TRBV5-6 to TRBJ2-7; 9 bases align to TRBD2. The origin of this receptor is a woman under 30 with Graves' hyperthyroidism. Sequenced material: blood. The CDR3 coding sequence is TGTGCCAGCATCTCTCTAGCGGGACCGGACTACGAGCAGTACTTC. This sequence encodes CASISLAGPDYEQYF.